This T cell receptor beta chain stems from a study of CD8 T cells in Susac syndrome. Study-level information: At the time their blood was drawn, patients with Susac syndrome were either therapy-naive, on corticosteroids (with some of them also receiving intravenous immunoglobulin), or on intravenous immunoglobulin alone.

Germline V CDR1 and CDR2: GTSNPN, SVGIG (reference sequence). V gave up 1 base and J gave up 6 bases; unmatched junction bases: 8. The CDR3 runs 14 residues. Reverse transcription used roughly 0.5 to 1 ug RNA and random hexamers. It was immunoSEQ multiplex PCR that amplified TCR beta CDR3 across 54 Vbeta and 13 Jbeta. TCRdb re-derived calls from the immunoSEQ multiplex PCR reads in MiXCR, one entry per CDR3 protein. The sample includes 75,000 to 100,000 distinct CDR3 sequences, 95% of them seen just once. Fulfillment of recently defined diagnostic criteria for definite or probable disease was shown by the patients with Susac syndrome. Negative isolation was used for CD8+ and CD4+ T cells and FACS enrichment for TEMRA cells. This clonotype has just a few counts.

Material for sequencing was CD8+ T cells from PBMCs. This receptor was taken from a human donor with Susac syndrome. This chain connects TRBV30 to TRBJ2-7, with 8 bases lining up with TRBD1. The CDR3 spells CAWSGGDRQSEQYF. The CDR3, as DNA: TGTGCCTGGAGTGGAGGGGACAGGCAAAGCGAGCAGTACTTC.